Listed below are T cell receptor beta chains from one sample, sequenced in a study of blood T cells in healthy people across ages. TCRdb used MiXCR to reprocess the 5' RACE reads, holding one entry per CDR3 protein. The sample lists 1.5 million to 2 million distinct CDR3 sequences, roughly 27% occurring once. Source material: blood. The receptors shown here come from a woman aged 25 to 39 in good health. The CDR3 runs from the conserved cysteine through the conserved F or W. D genes are given only for firm matches. Clone size is not always given. Where it is, it says once, few, many or a class for expanded clones.

j_gene	abundance	len	d_gene	v_gene	CDR3nt	CDR3aa
TRBJ1-2	few	14	NA	TRBV6-5	TGTGCCAGCAGAGCAGGCCTTGGGAGCTATGGCTACACCTTC	CASRAGLGSYGYTF
TRBJ2-5	NA	14	TRBD2	TRBV12-3/TRBV12-4	TGTACCAGCAGACTAGCGGGGTCAGAAGAGACCCAGTACTTC	CTSRLAGSEETQYF
TRBJ1-2	few	17	NA	TRBV27	TGTGCCAGCAGTCCCAGAAGCCGGGTCTCTCCCTACTATGGCTACACCTTC	CASSPRSRVSPYYGYTF
TRBJ1-2	many	12	NA	TRBV5-6	TGTGCCAGCAGCTTCAGGGAGACTGGCTACACCTTC	CASSFRETGYTF
TRBJ1-2	NA	11	NA	TRBV20-1	TGCAGTGCTAGGTTAGGGGATGGCTACACCTTC	CSARLGDGYTF
TRBJ2-3	few	14	TRBD2	TRBV20-1	TGCAGTGCCCTACTAGCGGGCAACACAGATACGCAGTATTTT	CSALLAGNTDTQYF
TRBJ2-1	NA	15	TRBD2	TRBV20-1	TGCAGTGCTAGAGATCAGAGCGGGGCGGCCAATGAGCAGTTCTTC	CSARDQSGAANEQFF
TRBJ2-3	NA	18	NA	TRBV3-1	TGTGCCAGCAGCCAATCACAAGAGTACCCTACCTTCACAGATACGCAGTATTTT	CASSQSQEYPTFTDTQYF
TRBJ1-4	NA	15	NA	TRBV7-9	TGTGCCAGCAGCTCCCGGACAGCAACTAATGAAAAACCGTTTTTT	CASSSRTATNEKPFF
TRBJ1-3	few	15	NA	TRBV29-1	TGCAGCGTTAGACTCTACTCCACAAGGGGAAACACCATATATTTT	CSVRLYSTRGNTIYF
TRBJ2-3	NA	16	TRBD2	TRBV4-3	TGCGCCAGCAGCCGGCGACTAGCGGGAGAAACAGATACGCAGTATTTT	CASSRRLAGETDTQYF
TRBJ1-2	few	14	NA	TRBV15	TGTGCCACCCGACGGACGCCTGAAAGCTATGGCTACACCTTC	CATRRTPESYGYTF
TRBJ1-2	few	17	NA	TRBV24-1	TGTGCCACCAGTGATGGTCAGACGGCAGGGGAGTTTTATGGCTACACCTTC	CATSDGQTAGEFYGYTF
TRBJ2-5	NA	17	TRBD2	TRBV5-1	TGCGCCAGCAGCTACCGGGGACGAGCGGGAGTTCTAGAGACCCAGTACTTC	CASSYRGRAGVLETQYF
TRBJ1-6	NA	14	NA	TRBV27	TGTGCCAGCAGTCTCCGGGAAAGCAATTCACCCCTCCACTTT	CASSLRESNSPLHF
TRBJ2-3	NA	16	TRBD2	TRBV20-1	TGCAGTGCTATTTTACTAGCGGGACAACTGGGGGATACGCAGTATTTT	CSAILLAGQLGDTQYF
TRBJ2-7	few	15	NA	TRBV5-1	TGCGCCAGCAGCTTGGCCAATTCCAGCGGGTACGAGCAGTACTTC	CASSLANSSGYEQYF
TRBJ1-5	NA	11	NA	TRBV7-9	TGTGCCAGCTCCCATGGGGGGGCCCAGCATTTT	CASSHGGAQHF
TRBJ2-1	few	13	NA	TRBV28	TGTGCCAGCATGGCGGAGCAGGGAAATGAGCAGTTCTTC	CASMAEQGNEQFF
TRBJ2-7	many	15	TRBD1	TRBV5-1	TGCGCCAGCACTCGACGGACAGGGGAATACTACGAGCAGTACTTC	CASTRRTGEYYEQYF
TRBJ2-7	many	14	NA	TRBV20-1	TGCAGTGCTAGAGGCCGGACGGCCTCCTACGAGCAGTACTTC	CSARGRTASYEQYF
TRBJ1-4	many	16	TRBD1	TRBV15	TGTGCCACCAGCAGAGATCGGGGGACAGGTGGGGAAAAACTGTTTTTT	CATSRDRGTGGEKLFF
TRBJ1-2	many	11	NA	TRBV20-1	TGCAGTGCTAAGCGGGGTTCGGGCTACACCTTC	CSAKRGSGYTF
TRBJ1-1	NA	11	NA	TRBV27	TGTGCCAGCAGTTCCCAGGGGATAGCTTTCTTT	CASSSQGIAFF
TRBJ2-7	few	14	NA	TRBV5-1	TGCGCCAGCAGCTTGGAAGGGTTTGCCTACGAGCAGTACTTC	CASSLEGFAYEQYF
TRBJ2-1	few	14	TRBD2	TRBV6-6	TGTGCCAGCCACCTGGGGGAGGGTTGGGACCAGCAGTTCTTC	CASHLGEGWDQQFF
TRBJ2-3	many	15	NA	TRBV4-1	TGCGCCAGCAGCCAAGACGAAGACGACACAGATACGCAGTATTTT	CASSQDEDDTDTQYF
TRBJ2-1	many	13	TRBD2	TRBV6-5	TGTGCCAGCAGTCGTAGCGGGAGAGGCGAGCAGTTCTTC	CASSRSGRGEQFF
TRBJ2-3	NA	17	NA	TRBV7-2	TGTGCCAGCAGCTACCGGGGCCCTGCAAATTTCCCAGATACGCAGTATTTT	CASSYRGPANFPDTQYF
TRBJ2-1	many	16	TRBD2	TRBV7-9	TGTGCCAGCAGCTTAGCGGCGGGACTAGCGGGAGCTGAGCAGTTCTTC	CASSLAAGLAGAEQFF
TRBJ1-5	NA	16	NA	TRBV4-2	TGTGCCTGCAGCCTACTAATCGGACAGACCAATCAGCCCCAGCATTTT	CACSLLIGQTNQPQHF